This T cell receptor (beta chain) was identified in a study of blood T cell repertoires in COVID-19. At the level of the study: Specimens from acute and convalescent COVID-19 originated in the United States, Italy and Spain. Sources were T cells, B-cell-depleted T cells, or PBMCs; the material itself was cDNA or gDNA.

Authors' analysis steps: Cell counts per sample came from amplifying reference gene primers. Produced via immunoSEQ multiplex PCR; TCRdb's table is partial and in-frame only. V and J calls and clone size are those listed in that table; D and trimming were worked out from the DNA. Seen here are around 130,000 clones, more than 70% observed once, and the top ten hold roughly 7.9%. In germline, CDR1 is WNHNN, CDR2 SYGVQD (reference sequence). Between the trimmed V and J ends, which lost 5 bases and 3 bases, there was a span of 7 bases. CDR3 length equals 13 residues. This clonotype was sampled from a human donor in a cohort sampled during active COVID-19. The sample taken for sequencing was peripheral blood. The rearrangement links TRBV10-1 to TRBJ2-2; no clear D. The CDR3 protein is CASSLGDTGELFF. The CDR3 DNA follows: TGCGCCAGCAGTTTGGGCGACACCGGGGAGCTGTTTTTT.